Given below is one T cell receptor beta chain in context. Its antigen is still unknown. The data were taken from a study of blood T cells in healthy people across ages. Whole-study results and caveats: Roughly linearly, TCR beta diversity per million T cells fell as age increased.

V was clipped by 4 bases and J by 2 bases, with 24 bases between them. CDR1 and CDR2 from the germline V gene are SGHDN and FVKESK. The CDR3 consists of 18 residues. Together with a sample-barcoded 5' primer, a J-beta primer mix was included in a second PCR lasting about 7 to 12 cycles. Every molecule of cDNA carried a tag from a template-switch adaptor with 12 random nucleotides. Every sample gave at least 3 million paired-end reads containing CDR3. TCRdb fed the 5' RACE reads into MiXCR, producing one record per CDR3 protein. The table has about 1.8 million distinct CDR3 sequences, less than 50% seen once. Aged roughly 6 to 100, donors were systemically healthy Caucasians from Russia.

This chain uses TRBV14 with TRBJ2-7, with D tentatively TRBD1 (6 bases). Specimen: blood. This receptor was obtained from a woman aged 40 to 50 in good health. The CDR3 protein is CASSPANRDRIFPYEQYF. CDR3 coding DNA: TGTGCCAGCAGCCCAGCTAACCGCGACAGGATCTTCCCCTACGAGCAGTACTTC.